Shown below are 8 T cell receptor beta chains from a single sample sequenced in a study of blood T cell repertoires in COVID-19. Only in-frame clones appear in the TCRdb table, and some are missing; sequencing was by immunoSEQ multiplex PCR. The table has about 200,000 clones, approximately 82% seen once; the top ten hold less than 15%. Sequencing input: peripheral blood. These receptors came from a human donor in a cohort sampled during active COVID-19.

V is TRBV2 and J is TRBJ2-5; the match to TRBD2 covers 7 bases. The CDR3 extends over 13 amino acids. From germline, CDR1 is SNHLY and CDR2 FYNNEI. V lost 11 bases and J lost 5; bases outside the gene matches: 11. Here the CDR3 DNA reads TGTGCCCCTGGGCGGGAGAGTGAGGAGACCCAGTACTTC. Translating it yields CAPGRESEETQYF.

The chain is built from TRBV18 and TRBJ1-2; 8 positions match TRBD1. There are 15 residues in the CDR3. With V trimmed by 3 bases and J by 0 bases, 3 bases remained unmatched. The germline V gene has CDR1 KGHSH and CDR2 LQKENI. CDR3 nucleotide sequence: TGTGCCAGCTCACCCAGACAGGGGACTAACTATGGCTACACCTTC. Amino acids: CASSPRQGTNYGYTF.

The V gene is TRBV15, the J gene TRBJ1-3; no firm D call. The CDR3 totals 16 residues. V shed 0 bases and J shed 1 base, with 10 bases lying between them. CDR1 is LNHNV, CDR2 YYDKDF, per germline (reference sequence). CDR3 bases: TGTGCCACCAGCAGAGATTCCAGCGGATCTGGAAACACCATATATTTT. It is translated as CATSRDSSGSGNTIYF.

The rearrangement joins TRBV4-2 to TRBJ2-3; 9 bases map to TRBD2. Germline CDR1 is LGHNA and CDR2 is YNFKEQ. The length of the CDR3 is 17 residues. With V trimmed by 3 bases and J by 4 bases, 11 bases remained unmatched. The CDR3, as DNA: TGTGCCAGCAGCCATGAACTCTCAGCGGGAGGCCCAGATACGCAGTATTTT. Translated, it gives CASSHELSAGGPDTQYF.

This chain connects TRBV24-1 to TRBJ2-1; 9 positions match TRBD1. The CDR3 runs 14 residues. From germline, CDR1 is KGHDR and CDR2 SFDVKD. Trimming cost V 3 bases and J 12 bases; bases outside gene matches: 8. CDR3 region: CATSDPGQGWRQFF. In DNA form, the CDR3 reads TGTGCCACCAGTGATCCCGGACAGGGGTGGCGGCAGTTCTTC.

V gene TRBV5-4 combines with J gene TRBJ2-1, with D tentatively TRBD2 (5 bases). Germline-derived CDR1 and CDR2 are SGHNT and YYREEE (reference sequence). The ends were cut back, 4 bases at V and 6 bases at J, with 17 bases in the middle. This CDR3 has 15 residues. The CDR3 DNA reads as TGTGCCAGCAGCACCCCGAGGGCTAGCCCCAATGAGCAGTTCTTC. It encodes CASSTPRASPNEQFF. Variable domain in full (rest from reference TRBV5-4 and TRBJ2-1): ETGVTQSPTHLIKTRGQQVTLRCSSQSGHNTVSWYQQALGQGPQFIFQYYREEENGRGNFPPRFSGLQFPNYSSELNVNALELDDSALYLCASSTPRASPNEQFFGPGTRLTVL.

V is TRBV6-6 and J is TRBJ2-1, with D possibly matching TRBD2 (5 bases). The germline V and J ends were trimmed by 2 bases and 2 bases, with 10 bases remaining between them. CDR1 and CDR2 from the germline V gene are MNHNY and SVGAGI (reference sequence). The CDR3 length is 15 residues. The CDR3 reads CASSYGSSTYNEQFF. CDR3 bases: TGTGCCAGCAGTTACGGCTCTAGCACCTACAATGAGCAGTTCTTC.

The CDR3 sequence is CASSSPGQGGTQYF. The CDR3 bases are TGTGCCAGCAGTTCCCCGGGACAGGGTGGGACCCAGTACTTC. V usage is TRBV28 and J usage is TRBJ2-5; 9 bases are shared with TRBD1. Losses at the gene ends were 4 bases for V and 7 bases for J; bases not matched to a gene: 7. The CDR3 loop spans 14 amino acids. CDR1 is MDHEN and CDR2 is SYDVKM in the germline V gene.